This T cell receptor (beta chain) was sequenced for a study of CDR3 diversity in severe acne. TCRdb reprocessed the PCR reads with MiXCR, giving one entry per CDR3 protein. The table includes tens of thousands of distinct CDR3 sequences, about 49% detected once. This clonotype has ten or more counts. Germline V gives CDR1 SGHAT, CDR2 FQNNGV. Trimming cost V 5 bases and J 2 bases, with 12 bases left between them. The CDR3 sequence is 14 residues long. This sequence joins TRBV11-2 and TRBJ1-1; D not resolved. Sequenced material: blood. The receptor comes from a male donor with severe acne vulgaris. The chain's CDR3 is CASSQDRGNTEAFF. CDR3 DNA sequence: TGTGCCAGCAGCCAGGATCGGGGAAACACTGAAGCTTTCTTT.